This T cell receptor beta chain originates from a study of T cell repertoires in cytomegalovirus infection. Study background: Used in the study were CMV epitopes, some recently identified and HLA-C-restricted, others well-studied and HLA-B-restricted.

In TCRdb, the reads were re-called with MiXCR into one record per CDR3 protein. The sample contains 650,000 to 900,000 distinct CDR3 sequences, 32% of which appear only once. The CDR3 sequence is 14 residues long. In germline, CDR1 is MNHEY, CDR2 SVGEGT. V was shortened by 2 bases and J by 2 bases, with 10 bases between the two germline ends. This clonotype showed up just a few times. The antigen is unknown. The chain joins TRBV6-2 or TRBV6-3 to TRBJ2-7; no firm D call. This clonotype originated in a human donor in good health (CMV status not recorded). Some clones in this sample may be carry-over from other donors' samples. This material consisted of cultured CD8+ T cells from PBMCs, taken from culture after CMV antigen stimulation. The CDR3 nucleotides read TGTGCCAGCAGTTACGGTGGACCAACCTACGAGCAGTACGTC. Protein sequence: CASSYGGPTYEQYV.